This T cell receptor (beta chain) was sequenced in a study of T cells in Graves' hyperthyroidism and ophthalmopathy. On the study more broadly: Upon initial diagnosis and before any treatment, peripheral blood was collected. The study, taken as a whole, reports: The blood repertoire included most of the expanded thyroid clonotypes above 0.001.

The sample holds many counts of this clonotype. No antigen is known for it. Blood from later-ophthalmopathy patients was taken at first hyperthyroidism diagnosis. Amplified TCR beta CDR3 regions derived from RNA transcripts. The HTBI primer set was used in a first-round RT-PCR of the TCR CDR3. TCRdb reanalysed the multiplex PCR reads using MiXCR and keeps one entry per CDR3 protein. The table has some 250,000 distinct CDR3 sequences, roughly 15% seen once. This sequence originates from a woman between 40 and 55 years old with Graves' hyperthyroidism that later progressed to Graves' ophthalmopathy. Material: blood.

The CDR3 DNA reads TGTGCCAGCAGTGAGACCCTTTCCGAGCAGTACTTC. Encoded protein: CASSETLSEQYF. The chain carries TRBV2 and TRBJ2-7, with D hard to call. The V gene's germline CDR1 is SNHLY and CDR2 FYNNEI. V lost 3 bases and J 6 bases, leaving 9 bases between the germline ends. The CDR3 runs 12 residues. Together with reference TRBV2 and TRBJ2-7, the CDR3 gives the full variable domain: EPEVTQTPSHQVTQMGQEVILRCVPISNHLYFYWYRQILGQKVEFLVSFYNNEISEKSEIFDDQFSVERPDGSNFTLKIRSTKLEDSAMYFCASSETLSEQYFGPGTRLTVT.